Presented here are 7 T cell receptor beta chains from one specimen sequenced in a study of shared clonotypes between healthy human individuals. Sequencing was performed with immunoSEQ multiplex PCR; in TCRdb, only in-frame clones are kept and a portion is missing. The sample shows approximately 510,000 clones, about four fifths of them seen only once. The sample was PBMCs. The receptors shown here come from a woman aged 40 to 49 in good health. Some clones in this sample may be carry-over from other donors' samples.

The chain couples TRBV2 to TRBJ1-3; TRBD1 agrees at 7 bases. Germline V gene lookup returns CDR1 SNHLY and CDR2 FYNNEI. This CDR3 is 15 amino acids long. V lost 5 bases, J lost 1 base, and 5 bases stayed unmatched. The chain's CDR3 is CASSWDSDSGNTIYF. The CDR3 DNA follows: TGTGCCAGCAGTTGGGACAGTGATTCTGGAAACACCATATATTTT.

The chain is built from TRBV5-1 and TRBJ2-7, with TRBD1 matching over 10 bases. The CDR3 is 13 amino acids. V shed 4 bases, J shed 9 bases, and the junction held 7 bases outside the gene matches. Germline V gene lookup returns CDR1 SGHRS and CDR2 YFSETQ. DNA of the CDR3: TGCGCCAGCAGCCTAGGACAGGGGGAAGTGCAGTACTTC. This codes for CASSLGQGEVQYF.

This clone was counted between two and nine times. This chain links TRBV7-3 with TRBJ2-2; D perhaps matches TRBD2 (6 bases). Germline loops: CDR1 SGHTA, CDR2 FQGTGA. This CDR3 contains 14 residues. V lost 5 bases and J lost 8, with 15 bases in between. CDR3 DNA: TGTGCCAGCAGCCCATCGAGGCTAGCGGGGGAGCTGTTTTTT. Residues: CASSPSRLAGELFF.

This sequence joins TRBV7-9 and TRBJ2-5; weak D call: TRBD2 (6 bases). With 1 base removed from V and 2 bases from J, the gap between germline ends came to 8 bases. The CDR3 is 14 amino acids. The germline V gene encodes CDR1 SEHNR and CDR2 FQNEAQ (reference sequence). This CDR3 reads CASSLGGDQETQYF. DNA for the CDR3: TGTGCCAGCAGCTTAGGGGGGGATCAAGAGACCCAGTACTTC.

The chain carries TRBV2 and TRBJ2-2, with 7 bases lining up with TRBD2. V shed 8 bases, J shed 0 bases, and the junction held 6 bases outside the gene matches. CDR1 SNHLY and CDR2 FYNNEI come from the germline V gene. CDR3 length equals 15 residues. The CDR3 coding sequence is TGTGCCAGCCGGATGAGCGGGGCGAACACCGGGGAGCTGTTTTTT. Translated: CASRMSGANTGELFF.

This clone was counted only a few times. The chain uses TRBV15 and TRBJ2-5; a weak D match, TRBD1 (6 bases). The end of the DNA fits TRBJ2-7 better, so the J call may be wrong. Germline loops: CDR1 LNHNV, CDR2 YYDKDF (reference sequence). The CDR3 totals 16 residues. CDR3 coding DNA: TGTGCCACCAGCAGTGTCAGGAGGTCAGGGGCCTACGAGCAGTACTTC. Protein sequence: CATSSVRRSGAYEQYF.

This chain joins TRBV10-3 and TRBJ1-2; 8 nucleotides line up with TRBD1. Per germline, CDR1 ENHRY and CDR2 SYGVKD. The junction had 8 bases not matched to a gene; V was cut back by 2 bases and J by 3 bases. The CDR3 length is 16 residues. The CDR3 nucleotides read TGTGCCATCAGTGAGCCCCCAGGGGGCGCGGACTATGGCTACACCTTC. This gives the protein CAISEPPGGADYGYTF.